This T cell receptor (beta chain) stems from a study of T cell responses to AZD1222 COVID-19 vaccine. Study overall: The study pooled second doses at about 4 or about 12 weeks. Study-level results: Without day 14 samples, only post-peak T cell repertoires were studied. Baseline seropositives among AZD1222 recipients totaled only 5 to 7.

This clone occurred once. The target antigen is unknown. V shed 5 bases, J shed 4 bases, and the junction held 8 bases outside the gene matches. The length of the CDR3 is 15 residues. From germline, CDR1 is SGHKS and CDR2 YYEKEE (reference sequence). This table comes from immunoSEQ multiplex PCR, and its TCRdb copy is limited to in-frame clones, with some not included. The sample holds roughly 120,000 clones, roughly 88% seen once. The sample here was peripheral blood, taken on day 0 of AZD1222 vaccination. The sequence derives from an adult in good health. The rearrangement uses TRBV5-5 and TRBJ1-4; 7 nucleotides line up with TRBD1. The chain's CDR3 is CASRPGGQINEKLFF. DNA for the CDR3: TGTGCCAGCAGACCAGGGGGACAGATTAATGAAAAACTGTTTTTT.